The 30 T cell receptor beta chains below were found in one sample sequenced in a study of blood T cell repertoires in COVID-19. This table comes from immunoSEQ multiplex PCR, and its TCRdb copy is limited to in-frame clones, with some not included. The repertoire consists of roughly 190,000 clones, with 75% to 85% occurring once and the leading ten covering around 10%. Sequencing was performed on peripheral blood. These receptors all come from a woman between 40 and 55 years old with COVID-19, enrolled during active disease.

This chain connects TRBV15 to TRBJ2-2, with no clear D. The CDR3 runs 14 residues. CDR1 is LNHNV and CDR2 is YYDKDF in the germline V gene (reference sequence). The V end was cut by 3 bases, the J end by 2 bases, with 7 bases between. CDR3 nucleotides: TGTGCCACCAGCAGGACAAGAAACACCGGGGAGCTGTTTTTT. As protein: CATSRTRNTGELFF.

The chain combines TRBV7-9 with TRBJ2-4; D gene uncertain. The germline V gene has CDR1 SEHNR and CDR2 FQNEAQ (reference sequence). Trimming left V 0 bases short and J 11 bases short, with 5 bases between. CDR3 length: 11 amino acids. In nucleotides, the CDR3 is TGTGCCAGCAGCTTAGCTAGTTTTCAGTACTTC. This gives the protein CASSLASFQYF.

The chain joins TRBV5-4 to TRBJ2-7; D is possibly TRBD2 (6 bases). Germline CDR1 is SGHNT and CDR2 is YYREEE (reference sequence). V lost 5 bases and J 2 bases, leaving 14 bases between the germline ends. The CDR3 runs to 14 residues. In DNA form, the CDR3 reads TGTGCCAGCAGTCCCGGGGGACCACCCTACGAGCAGTACGTC. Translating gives CASSPGGPPYEQYV.

The CDR3: CASTAVNTEAFF. In DNA form, the CDR3 reads TGTGCCAGCACCGCAGTGAACACTGAAGCTTTCTTT. The chain employs TRBV6-6 and TRBJ1-1; D unclear. This CDR3 has 12 amino acids. V was clipped by 7 bases and J by 0 bases, with 6 bases between them. Germline V gene lookup returns CDR1 MNHNY and CDR2 SVGAGI (reference sequence).

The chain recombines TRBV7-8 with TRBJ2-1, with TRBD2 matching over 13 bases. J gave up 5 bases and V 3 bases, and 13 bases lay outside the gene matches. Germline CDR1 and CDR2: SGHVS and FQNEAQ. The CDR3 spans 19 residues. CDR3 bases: TGTGCCAGCAGCTTCCCCCTACTAGCGGGAGGGACTGACGACAATGAGCAGTTCTTC. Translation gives CASSFPLLAGGTDDNEQFF.

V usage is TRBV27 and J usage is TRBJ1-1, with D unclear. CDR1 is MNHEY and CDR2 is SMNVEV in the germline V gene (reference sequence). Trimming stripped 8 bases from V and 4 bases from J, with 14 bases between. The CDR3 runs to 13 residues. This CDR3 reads CASHSLRGTEAFF. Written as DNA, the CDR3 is TGTGCCAGCCACTCTCTGCGGGGCACTGAAGCTTTCTTT.

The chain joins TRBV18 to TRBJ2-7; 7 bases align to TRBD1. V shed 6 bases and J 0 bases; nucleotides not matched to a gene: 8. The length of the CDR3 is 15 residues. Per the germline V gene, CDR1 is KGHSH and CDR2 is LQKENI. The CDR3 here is CASSQGQMSSYEQYF. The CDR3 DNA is TGTGCCAGCTCCCAGGGACAGATGAGCTCCTACGAGCAGTACTTC.

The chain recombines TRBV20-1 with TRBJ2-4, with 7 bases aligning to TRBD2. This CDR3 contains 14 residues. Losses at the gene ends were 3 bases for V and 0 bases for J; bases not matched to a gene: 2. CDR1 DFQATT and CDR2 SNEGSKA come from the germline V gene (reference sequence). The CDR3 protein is CSASLAGAKNIQYF. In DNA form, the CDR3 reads TGCAGTGCTAGTTTAGCGGGAGCCAAAAACATTCAGTACTTC.

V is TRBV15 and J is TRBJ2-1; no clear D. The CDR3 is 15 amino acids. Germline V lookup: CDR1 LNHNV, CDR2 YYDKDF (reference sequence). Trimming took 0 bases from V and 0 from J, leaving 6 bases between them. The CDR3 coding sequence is TGTGCCACCAGCAGAGATGCGAACTCCTACAATGAGCAGTTCTTC. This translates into CATSRDANSYNEQFF.

CDR3 DNA: TGTGCCACCAGCAGAGACCCGGGTAGCACTGAAGCTTTCTTT. The encoded protein is CATSRDPGSTEAFF. The rearrangement joins TRBV15 to TRBJ1-1; D not resolved. Germline V lookup: CDR1 LNHNV, CDR2 YYDKDF (reference sequence). V lost 0 bases, J lost 4 bases, and 9 bases lay in between. CDR3 length: 14 residues.

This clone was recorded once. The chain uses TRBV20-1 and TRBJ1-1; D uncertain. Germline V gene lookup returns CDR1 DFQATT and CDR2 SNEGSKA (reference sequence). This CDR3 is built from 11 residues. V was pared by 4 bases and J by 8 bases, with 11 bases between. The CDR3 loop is CSAIATPEAFF. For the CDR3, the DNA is TGCAGTGCTATAGCCACCCCCGAAGCTTTCTTT.

This CDR3 is CSARVGYGYTF. The CDR3 coding sequence is TGCAGTGCTAGAGTCGGTTATGGCTACACCTTC. The V call is TRBV20-1, the J call TRBJ1-2; D not resolved. Germline V lookup: CDR1 DFQATT, CDR2 SNEGSKA (reference sequence). With 1 base removed from V and 5 bases from J, the gap between germline ends came to 5 bases. The CDR3 is 11 residues long.

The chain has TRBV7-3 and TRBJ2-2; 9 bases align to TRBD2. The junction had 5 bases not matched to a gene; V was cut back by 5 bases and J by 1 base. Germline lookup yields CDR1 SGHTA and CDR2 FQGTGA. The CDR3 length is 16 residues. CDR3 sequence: CASSPIAGENTGELFF. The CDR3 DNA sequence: TGTGCCAGCAGCCCGATAGCGGGAGAGAACACCGGGGAGCTGTTTTTT.

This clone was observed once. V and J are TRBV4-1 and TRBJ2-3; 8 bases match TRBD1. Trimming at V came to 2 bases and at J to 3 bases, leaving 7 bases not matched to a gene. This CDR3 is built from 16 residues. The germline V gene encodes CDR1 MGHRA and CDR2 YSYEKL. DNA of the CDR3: TGCGCCAGCAGCCAACCCCACAGGGGGTTGACAGATACGCAGTATTTT. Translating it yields CASSQPHRGLTDTQYF.

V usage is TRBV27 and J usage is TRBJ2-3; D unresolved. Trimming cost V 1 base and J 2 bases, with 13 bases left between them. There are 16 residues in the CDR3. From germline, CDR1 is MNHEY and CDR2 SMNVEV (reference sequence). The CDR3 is CASSLYEVHSTDTQYF. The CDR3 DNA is TGTGCCAGCAGTTTATATGAGGTACACTCCACAGATACGCAGTATTTT.

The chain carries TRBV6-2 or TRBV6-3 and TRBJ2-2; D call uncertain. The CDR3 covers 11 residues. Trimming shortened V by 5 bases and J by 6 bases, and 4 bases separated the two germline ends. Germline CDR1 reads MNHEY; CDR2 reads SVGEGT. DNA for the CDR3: TGTGCCAGCAGTGCGTCCGGGGAGCTGTTTTTT. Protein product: CASSASGELFF.

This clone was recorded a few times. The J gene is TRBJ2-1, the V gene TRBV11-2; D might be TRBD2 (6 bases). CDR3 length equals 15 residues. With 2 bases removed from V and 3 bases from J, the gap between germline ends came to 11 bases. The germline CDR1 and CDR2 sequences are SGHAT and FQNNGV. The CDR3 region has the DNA TGTGCCAGCAGCTTACGCCGGGACTTCTACAATGAGCAGTTCTTC. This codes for CASSLRRDFYNEQFF.

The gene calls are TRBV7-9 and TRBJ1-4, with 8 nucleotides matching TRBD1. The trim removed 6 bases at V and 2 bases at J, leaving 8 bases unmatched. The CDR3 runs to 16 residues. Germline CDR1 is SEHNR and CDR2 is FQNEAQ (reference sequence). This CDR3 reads CASSPGQGGTNEKLFF. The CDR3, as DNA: TGTGCCAGCAGTCCCGGACAGGGTGGGACTAATGAAAAACTGTTTTTT.

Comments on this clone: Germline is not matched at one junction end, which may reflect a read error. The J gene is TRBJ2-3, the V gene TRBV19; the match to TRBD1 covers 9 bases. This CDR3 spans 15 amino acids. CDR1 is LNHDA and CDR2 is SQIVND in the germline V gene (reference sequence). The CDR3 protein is CASRIGTGNGDTQYF. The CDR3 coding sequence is TGTGCCAGTAGAATAGGGACAGGGAACGGGGATACGCAGTATTTT.

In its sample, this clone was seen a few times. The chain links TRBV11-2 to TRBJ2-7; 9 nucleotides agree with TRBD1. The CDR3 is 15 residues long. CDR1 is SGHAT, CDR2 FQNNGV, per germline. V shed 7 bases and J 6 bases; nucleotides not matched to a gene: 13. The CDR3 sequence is CASTFRDREFGEQYV. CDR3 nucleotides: TGTGCCAGCACCTTCCGGGACAGGGAGTTTGGCGAGCAGTACGTC.

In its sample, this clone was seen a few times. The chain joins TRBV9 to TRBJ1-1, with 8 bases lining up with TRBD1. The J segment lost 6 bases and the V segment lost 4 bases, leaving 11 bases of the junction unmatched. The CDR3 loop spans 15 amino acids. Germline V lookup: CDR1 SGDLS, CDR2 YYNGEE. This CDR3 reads CASSPGGQGLSEAFF. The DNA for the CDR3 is TGTGCCAGCAGCCCAGGAGGACAGGGCTTATCTGAAGCTTTCTTT. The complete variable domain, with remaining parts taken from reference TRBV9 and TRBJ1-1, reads DSGVTQTPKHLITATGQRVTLRCSPRSGDLSVYWYQQSLDQGLQFLIQYYNGEERAKGNILERFSAQQFPDLHSELNLSSLELGDSALYFCASSPGGQGLSEAFFGQGTRLTVV.

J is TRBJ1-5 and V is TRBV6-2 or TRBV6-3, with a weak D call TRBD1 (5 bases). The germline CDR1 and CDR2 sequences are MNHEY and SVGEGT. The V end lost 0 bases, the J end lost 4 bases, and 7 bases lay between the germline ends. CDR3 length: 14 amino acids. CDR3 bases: TGTGCCAGCAGTTACTCGGGGCTTAATCAGCCCCAGCATTTT. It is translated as CASSYSGLNQPQHF.

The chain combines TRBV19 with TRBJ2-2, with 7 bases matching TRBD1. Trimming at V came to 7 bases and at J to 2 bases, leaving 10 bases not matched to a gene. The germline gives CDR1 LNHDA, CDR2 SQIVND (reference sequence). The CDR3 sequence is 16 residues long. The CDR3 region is CASTSADRDNTGELFF. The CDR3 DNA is TGTGCCAGTACATCCGCAGACAGGGACAACACCGGGGAGCTGTTTTTT.

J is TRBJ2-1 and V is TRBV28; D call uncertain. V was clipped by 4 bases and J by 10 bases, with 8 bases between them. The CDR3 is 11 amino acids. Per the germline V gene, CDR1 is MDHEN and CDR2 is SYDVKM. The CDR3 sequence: CASSYDGEQFF. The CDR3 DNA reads TGTGCCAGCAGTTACGACGGGGAGCAGTTCTTC.

The CDR3 loop is CASSDQGVAEKLFF. CDR3 in DNA: TGTGCCAGCAGCGACCAGGGGGTCGCAGAAAAACTGTTTTTT. The rearrangement joins TRBV9 to TRBJ1-4, with 7 positions matching TRBD1. There are 14 residues in the CDR3. Germline CDR1 SGDLS, CDR2 YYNGEE. The V gene end was trimmed by 3 bases and the J gene end by 8 bases; junction bases not matched to a gene: 7.

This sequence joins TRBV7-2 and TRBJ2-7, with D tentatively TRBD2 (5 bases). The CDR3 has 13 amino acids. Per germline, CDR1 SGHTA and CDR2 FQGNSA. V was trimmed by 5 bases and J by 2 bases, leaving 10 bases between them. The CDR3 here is CASSPPGAYEQYF. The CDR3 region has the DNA TGTGCCAGCAGCCCCCCCGGGGCCTACGAGCAGTACTTC.

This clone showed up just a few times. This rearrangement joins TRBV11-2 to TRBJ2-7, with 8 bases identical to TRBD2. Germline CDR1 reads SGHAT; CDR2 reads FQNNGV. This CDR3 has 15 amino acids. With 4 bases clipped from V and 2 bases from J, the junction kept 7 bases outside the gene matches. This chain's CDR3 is CASSYTLAGTYEQYF. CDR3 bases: TGTGCCAGCAGCTACACTTTAGCGGGAACCTACGAGCAGTACTTC.

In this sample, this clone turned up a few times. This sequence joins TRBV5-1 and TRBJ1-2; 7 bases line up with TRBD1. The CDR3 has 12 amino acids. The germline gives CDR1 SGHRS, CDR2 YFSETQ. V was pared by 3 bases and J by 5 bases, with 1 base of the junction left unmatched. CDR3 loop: CASSSQGYGYTF. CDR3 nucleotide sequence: TGCGCCAGCAGCTCACAGGGGTATGGCTACACCTTC.

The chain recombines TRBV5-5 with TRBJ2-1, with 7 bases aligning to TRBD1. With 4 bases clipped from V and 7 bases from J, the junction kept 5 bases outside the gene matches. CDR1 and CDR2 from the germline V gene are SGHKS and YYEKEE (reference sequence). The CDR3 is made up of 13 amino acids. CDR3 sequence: CASSPGTANEQFF. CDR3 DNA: TGTGCCAGCAGCCCGGGGACAGCGAATGAGCAGTTCTTC. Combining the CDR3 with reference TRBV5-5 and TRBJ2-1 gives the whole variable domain DAGVTQSPTHLIKTRGQQVTLRCSPISGHKSVSWYQQVLGQGPQFIFQYYEKEERGRGNFPDRFSARQFPNYSSELNVNALLLGDSALYLCASSPGTANEQFFGPGTRLTVL.

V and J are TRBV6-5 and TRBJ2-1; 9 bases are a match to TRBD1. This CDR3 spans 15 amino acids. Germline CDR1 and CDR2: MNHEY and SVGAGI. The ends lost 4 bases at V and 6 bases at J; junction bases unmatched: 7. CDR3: CASSSPGQGPNEQFF. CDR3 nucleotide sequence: TGTGCCAGCAGTTCTCCGGGACAGGGTCCCAATGAGCAGTTCTTC.